Each of the 28 T cell receptor beta chains below was sequenced from the same sample in a study of T-cell reconstitution after alpha-beta-depleted transplantation in children. The authors prepared the TCRbeta library with unique molecular identifiers. TCRdb used MiXCR to reprocess the PCR reads, holding one entry per CDR3 protein. The sample lists 200,000 to 250,000 distinct CDR3 sequences; around 10% were seen once. This specimen was PBMCs from the stem cell graft donor, taken from the stem cell graft. The receptors here all came from a human donor who donated a stem cell graft to a child with acute lymphoblastic leukemia.

This clonotype came up a few times. The V gene is TRBV6-5, the J gene TRBJ2-4; perhaps TRBD1 as D (5 bases). The germline V gene encodes CDR1 MNHEY and CDR2 SVGAGI. This CDR3 is built from 17 residues. Trimming took 2 bases from V and 0 from J, leaving 14 bases between them. CDR3 nucleotide sequence: TGTGCCAGCAGTTACCAGGGATCGCCACTAGCCAAAAACATTCAGTACTTC. Translating gives CASSYQGSPLAKNIQYF.

This clonotype has at least ten counts. The chain uses TRBV7-7 and TRBJ2-2; 12 bases align to TRBD2. V dropped 4 bases and J dropped 2; count of bases not matched to a gene: 5. Germline CDR1 reads SSHAT; CDR2 reads FNYEAQ (reference sequence). The CDR3 extends over 17 amino acids. This CDR3 reads CASSSGLAGPNTGELFF. As DNA, the CDR3 is TGTGCCAGCAGCTCTGGACTAGCGGGGCCCAACACCGGGGAGCTGTTTTTT.

This clonotype was seen many times. The chain recombines TRBV5-1 with TRBJ2-1, with a possible D match to TRBD2 (6 bases). Germline assignment: CDR1 SGHRS and CDR2 YFSETQ. Trimming shortened V by 7 bases and J by 2 bases, and 16 bases separated the two germline ends. This CDR3 spans 15 amino acids. CDR3: CASLDRGSAYNEQFF. In DNA, the CDR3 is TGCGCCAGCCTTGACCGGGGGAGTGCCTACAATGAGCAGTTCTTC.

The chain is built from TRBV5-1 and TRBJ2-7; 9 nucleotides line up with TRBD1. The CDR3 spans 14 residues. Trimming at V came to 4 bases and at J to 5 bases, leaving 7 bases not matched to a gene. Looked up from germline, CDR1 is SGHRS and CDR2 is YFSETQ. CDR3 region: CASSGTGRINEQYF. The DNA of the CDR3 is TGCGCCAGCAGCGGGACAGGGCGGATCAACGAGCAGTACTTC. The complete variable domain, with remaining parts taken from reference TRBV5-1 and TRBJ2-7, reads KAGVTQTPRYLIKTRGQQVTLSCSPISGHRSVSWYQQTPGQGLQFLFEYFSETQRNKGNFPGRFSGRQFSNSRSEMNVSTLELGDSALYLCASSGTGRINEQYFGPGTRLTVT.

The sample holds many counts of this clonotype. This chain connects TRBV7-9 to TRBJ2-1, with D maybe TRBD1 (6 bases). With 8 bases removed from V and 4 bases from J, the gap between germline ends came to 15 bases. From germline, CDR1 is SEHNR and CDR2 FQNEAQ (reference sequence). The CDR3 extends over 14 amino acids. CDR3 nucleotide sequence: TGTGCCAGCCTGGGGACAACTGGGTACAATGAGCAGTTCTTC. Its translation: CASLGTTGYNEQFF.

This clonotype occurred many times. This chain links TRBV5-1 with TRBJ1-6; D gene ambiguous. V was trimmed by 0 bases and J by 13 bases, leaving 11 bases between them. The CDR3 runs 13 residues. Germline V CDR1 and CDR2: SGHRS, YFSETQ. The CDR3 DNA reads as TGCGCCAGCAGCTTGGGGGCTTCAGCGCCCCTCCACTTT. Amino acids: CASSLGASAPLHF.

In its sample, this clonotype was seen many times. This chain uses TRBV29-1 with TRBJ2-1; TRBD1 might be the D (6 bases). Deletions cut 7 bases from V and 0 bases from J, with 13 bases between. The CDR3 runs 14 residues. Germline CDR1 and CDR2: SQVTM and ANQGSEA. Here the CDR3 DNA reads TGCAGCGCGGACAGATTGAGCTCCTACAATGAGCAGTTCTTC. Translation gives CSADRLSSYNEQFF.

Many counts were recorded for this clonotype. The rearrangement links TRBV10-1 to TRBJ1-1; possibly TRBD1 for D (6 bases). The CDR3 extends over 16 amino acids. CDR1 and CDR2 from the germline V gene are WNHNN and SYGVQD (reference sequence). Trimming cost V 0 bases and J 5 bases, with 16 bases left between them. The CDR3 is CASSESLWGLSTEAFF. CDR3 nucleotide sequence: TGCGCCAGCAGTGAGTCTCTGTGGGGGCTATCGACTGAAGCTTTCTTT.

This clonotype was counted ten times or more. The chain joins TRBV5-5 to TRBJ2-3; D may correspond to TRBD1 or TRBD2 (6 bases each). The CDR3 is made up of 15 amino acids. V lost 0 bases and J 4 bases, leaving 12 bases between the germline ends. Germline V gene data show CDR1 as SGHKS and CDR2 as YYEKEE (reference sequence). The chain's CDR3 is CASSLGKGGPDTQYF. In nucleotides, the CDR3 is TGTGCCAGCAGCTTGGGGAAGGGGGGCCCAGATACGCAGTATTTT.

V usage is TRBV7-9 and J usage is TRBJ1-6; TRBD1 might be the D (5 bases). Germline V CDR1 and CDR2: SEHNR, FQNEAQ (reference sequence). V was cut by 0 bases and J by 9 bases, with 15 bases left in between. The CDR3 sequence is 16 residues long. The CDR3 DNA reads as TGTGCCAGCAGCTTAGCGGGACCAGTTCCTGCTTCACCCCTCCACTTT. Translated, it gives CASSLAGPVPASPLHF.

This clonotype was picked up many times. V is TRBV10-1 and J is TRBJ2-2, with D possibly TRBD2 on 5 matching bases. V shed 9 bases and J shed 5 bases, with 7 bases lying between them. The germline gives CDR1 WNHNN, CDR2 SYGVQD (reference sequence). The CDR3 runs 11 residues. CDR3 sequence reads: CASRGTGELFF. The DNA of the CDR3 is TGCGCCAGTAGAGGGACCGGGGAGCTGTTTTTT.

This clonotype occurred a few times. The chain couples TRBV3-1 to TRBJ2-7; 8 nucleotides match TRBD2. Germline CDR1 reads LGHDT; CDR2 reads YNNKEL (reference sequence). CDR3 length: 15 residues. V was pared by 0 bases and J by 3 bases, with 4 bases of the junction left unmatched. CDR3 residues: CASSQEGLGDYEQYF. The CDR3 DNA is TGTGCCAGCAGCCAAGAGGGACTAGGGGACTACGAGCAGTACTTC.

V gene TRBV6-2 or TRBV6-3 combines with J gene TRBJ2-2; 7 bases are a match to TRBD2. This CDR3 has 15 amino acids. Trimming cost V 4 bases and J 1 base; bases outside gene matches: 3. Per the germline V gene, CDR1 is MNHEY and CDR2 is SVGEGT. CDR3 sequence reads: CASSWGLQNTGELFF. DNA for the CDR3: TGTGCCAGCAGTTGGGGACTACAGAACACCGGGGAGCTGTTTTTT.

This clonotype was picked up many times. The rearrangement uses TRBV20-1 and TRBJ2-3; 12 bases align to TRBD1. This CDR3 spans 21 amino acids. V dropped 6 bases and J dropped 0; count of bases not matched to a gene: 22. In germline, CDR1 is DFQATT, CDR2 SNEGSKA (reference sequence). CDR3 region: CSAKNPYYRDRGHSSTDTQYF. The DNA for the CDR3 is TGCAGTGCCAAGAATCCGTATTACCGGGACAGGGGGCATTCTAGCACAGATACGCAGTATTTT.

The sample holds a few counts of this clonotype. The V gene is TRBV28, the J gene TRBJ2-7; D unresolved. Trimming stripped 6 bases from V and 1 base from J, with 10 bases between. In germline, CDR1 is MDHEN, CDR2 SYDVKM. The CDR3 extends over 13 amino acids. The CDR3 reads CASSKMGSYEQYF. CDR3 sequence (DNA): TGTGCCAGCAGCAAGATGGGGTCCTACGAGCAGTACTTC.

In this sample, this clonotype turned up many times. CDR3 DNA sequence: TGCAGCGTTGACGGGAGGCCGGGGCTACTTCAAGAGACCCAGTACTTC. It yields the protein CSVDGRPGLLQETQYF. This chain links TRBV29-1 with TRBJ2-5, with 7 bases that match TRBD2. Germline V gene sequence: CDR1 SQVTM, CDR2 ANQGSEA. J was trimmed by 2 bases and V by 3 bases; bases with no gene match: 12. The CDR3 loop spans 16 amino acids.

The chain recombines TRBV4-3 with TRBJ2-1; unclear D gene. The CDR3 spans 16 residues. The germline V gene encodes CDR1 LGHNA and CDR2 YSLEER. V lost 1 base, J lost 5 bases, and 15 bases lay in between. In DNA form, the CDR3 reads TGCGCCAGCAGCCAAGGTGTCTCATTCCCCGACAATGAGCAGTTCTTC. Its protein is CASSQGVSFPDNEQFF.

This clonotype was observed many times. The genes are TRBV5-1 and TRBJ2-5; 9 positions match TRBD2. Trimming cost V 3 bases and J 5 bases; bases outside gene matches: 5. The CDR3 runs to 14 residues. Per the germline V gene, CDR1 is SGHRS and CDR2 is YFSETQ. The CDR3 region has the DNA TGCGCCAGCAGCTCGCGGGGGGGCCAGGAGACCCAGTACTTC. Translating it yields CASSSRGGQETQYF.

This clonotype was seen a handful of times. This chain connects TRBV7-2 to TRBJ1-2; TRBD1 aligns across 8 bases. Germline CDR1 SGHTA, CDR2 FQGNSA. This CDR3 region has 17 residues. The junction had 12 bases not matched to a gene; V was cut back by 0 bases and J by 6 bases. The CDR3 DNA follows: TGTGCCAGCAGCTTAGCGCAGACAGGGGTGCTCTCGGATGGCTACACCTTC. Translated: CASSLAQTGVLSDGYTF.

In this sample, this clonotype turned up many times. V gene TRBV6-5 combines with J gene TRBJ2-7; either TRBD1 or TRBD2 may fit D (5 bases each). V gave up 4 bases and J gave up 3 bases, with 13 bases separating them. The length of the CDR3 is 14 residues. Germline-derived CDR1 and CDR2 are MNHEY and SVGAGI. The CDR3 spells CASSSPPGHYEQYF. For the CDR3, the DNA is TGTGCCAGCAGTTCCCCCCCGGGGCACTACGAGCAGTACTTC.

This clonotype has a count of ten or more. The chain employs TRBV28 and TRBJ2-1; no reliable D call. The CDR3 contains 13 residues. The germline V gene encodes CDR1 MDHEN and CDR2 SYDVKM. The germline V and J ends were trimmed by 7 bases and 0 bases, with 7 bases remaining between them. CDR3 region: CASKGRSYNEQFF. The CDR3 DNA reads TGTGCCAGCAAGGGCCGCTCCTACAATGAGCAGTTCTTC.

The table lists this clonotype with a few counts. A much larger clone lies one base from this, so it may be a read error. V is TRBV3-1 and J is TRBJ2-1, with 8 bases identical to TRBD2. There are 17 residues in the CDR3. The germline V gene has CDR1 LGHDT and CDR2 YNNKEL (reference sequence). This CDR3 reads CATSQDPGLGSYNEQFF. The CDR3 region has the DNA TGTGCCACCAGCCAAGACCCGGGACTAGGCTCCTACAATGAGCAGTTCTTC.

This clonotype has at least ten counts. The chain links TRBV18 to TRBJ2-5; D gene ambiguous. This CDR3 is built from 15 residues. Germline CDR1 and CDR2: KGHSH and LQKENI. V was shortened by 2 bases and J by 0 bases, with 10 bases between the two germline ends. The CDR3 DNA is TGTGCCAGCTCACCAGGTGGACCGTACCAAGAGACCCAGTACTTC. Protein: CASSPGGPYQETQYF.

This clonotype appeared many times. The V gene is TRBV29-1, the J gene TRBJ1-2, with TRBD1 identical over 7 bases. The V gene's germline CDR1 is SQVTM and CDR2 ANQGSEA. The V segment lost 6 bases and the J segment 2 bases; nucleotides outside the gene matches: 3. This CDR3 has 12 residues. The CDR3 protein is CSVGQENYGYTF. CDR3 sequence (DNA): TGCAGCGTAGGACAGGAGAACTATGGCTACACCTTC.

Only a few counts were recorded for this clonotype. The J gene is TRBJ2-1, the V gene TRBV19, with 7 bases fitting TRBD2. The CDR3 covers 16 residues. Per germline, CDR1 LNHDA and CDR2 SQIVND (reference sequence). V lost 4 bases and J lost 0; bases outside the gene matches: 6. In DNA, the CDR3 is TGTGCCAGTAGTACCAAAGCGGGAAGCTCCTACAATGAGCAGTTCTTC. Translating gives CASSTKAGSSYNEQFF.

This clonotype appeared a few times. The chain joins TRBV7-2 to TRBJ2-4; 10 positions agree with TRBD2. The V segment lost 5 bases and the J segment 5 bases; nucleotides outside the gene matches: 6. The CDR3 is 15 residues long. The germline gives CDR1 SGHTA, CDR2 FQGNSA. The CDR3 DNA follows: TGTGCCAGCAGCCCCCGGCTAGCGGGGGAAAACATTCAGTACTTC. This codes for CASSPRLAGENIQYF.

This clonotype was seen at least ten times. As DNA, the CDR3 is TGTGCCAGCATTGGGCCCGTCGGGACAGGGTCCTACGAGCAGTACTTC. Encoded protein: CASIGPVGTGSYEQYF. The chain couples TRBV27 to TRBJ2-7, with 9 bases matching TRBD1. The CDR3 extends over 16 amino acids. The V segment lost 7 bases and the J segment 1 base; nucleotides outside the gene matches: 11. Germline CDR1 MNHEY, CDR2 SMNVEV (reference sequence).

This chain uses TRBV20-1 with TRBJ2-1; the D gene is possibly TRBD1 (5 bases). V dropped 1 base and J dropped 0 bases, with 10 bases sitting between them. This CDR3 has 15 residues. Germline CDR1 is DFQATT and CDR2 is SNEGSKA (reference sequence). In nucleotides, the CDR3 is TGCAGTGCTAGAGGGGGCAGCAGCTCCTACAATGAGCAGTTCTTC. This sequence encodes CSARGGSSSYNEQFF.